The sequence of this TCR beta chain was determined in a study of a mutant IDH1 vaccine in newly diagnosed glioma. Study details: Patients' prior therapy spanned radiotherapy, temozolomide, or both; most underwent both.

From germline, CDR1 is MGHRA and CDR2 YSYEKL. The V gene end was trimmed by 3 bases and the J gene end by 1 base; junction bases not matched to a gene: 5. The CDR3 runs 15 residues. Sequencing used immunoSEQ multiplex PCR; TCRdb keeps in-frame clones, though not all of them. Here the sample spans about 32,000 clones, around 79% being singletons. As for time point: baseline, week 1 (first vaccination visit). Treatment in this sample: pre-vaccination baseline after standard-of-care therapy. The donor cohort comprised cases of new WHO grade 3 or 4 IDH1-mutant, ATRX-lost astrocytoma. Concerning this clone: Its cognate antigen is unknown.

Study-level points and caveats: Immune responses arising from the vaccine appeared in 90% to 95% of patients.

This chain uses TRBV4-1 with TRBJ2-7; 8 bases line up with TRBD1. This clonotype was sampled from a young man with glioma. The source was PBMCs, collected from a glioma patient treated with radiotherapy, temozolomide or both. The CDR3 here is CASSHPNRGSYEQYF. The CDR3 DNA follows: TGCGCCAGCAGCCACCCAAACAGGGGGTCCTACGAGCAGTACTTC.